The 7 T cell receptor beta chains listed next were all sequenced from one sample in a study of PD-1 blockade in classical Hodgkin lymphoma. Here immunoSEQ multiplex PCR was the method, and the copy in TCRdb shows in-frame clones only, minus some. The table includes 50,000 to 65,000 clones, more than 80% detected once. Time point here: cycle 4 day 1 (C4D1), after 5 to 7 weeks of nivolumab. Every patient was affected by relapse after autologous stem cell transplantation, while exposure to brentuximab vedotin was not uniform. The sequences come from peripheral blood mononuclear cells (PBMCs), collected before the fourth cycle of nivolumab. The receptor source for this set is a human donor with classical Hodgkin lymphoma.

The chain employs TRBV27 and TRBJ2-7; 8 nucleotides match TRBD1. The CDR3 is 17 residues long. CDR1 MNHEY and CDR2 SMNVEV come from the germline V gene (reference sequence). J was trimmed by 3 bases and V by 6 bases; bases with no gene match: 16. CDR3 region: CASRELGAGTGHYEQYF. The CDR3 nucleotides read TGTGCCAGCAGAGAGTTGGGGGCCGGGACAGGTCACTACGAGCAGTACTTC.

This rearrangement joins TRBV20-1 to TRBJ2-1; no firm D call. V was clipped by 3 bases and J by 12 bases, with 12 bases between them. Germline CDR1 is DFQATT and CDR2 is SNEGSKA (reference sequence). This CDR3 region has 11 residues. CDR3 region: CSASINPGQFF. Here the CDR3 DNA reads TGCAGTGCTAGCATCAATCCTGGGCAGTTCTTC.

This clone was seen more than once but under ten times. CDR3 sequence: CASSLGQGNYGYTF. The CDR3 bases are TGTGCCAGCAGCTTGGGACAGGGGAACTATGGCTACACCTTC. V and J are TRBV5-8 and TRBJ1-2; 8 nucleotides agree with TRBD1. Germline loops: CDR1 SGHTS, CDR2 YDEGEE. This CDR3 spans 14 amino acids. Trimming cost V 0 bases and J 2 bases; bases outside gene matches: 0.

The rearrangement uses TRBV7-2 and TRBJ1-1; 9 bases map to TRBD1. The trim removed 6 bases at V and 4 bases at J, leaving 12 bases unmatched. Germline V gene lookup returns CDR1 SGHTA and CDR2 FQGNSA. The CDR3 spans 16 residues. DNA of the CDR3: TGTGCCAGCAGTCGGCTAACAGGGGGCGGGGGCACTGAAGCTTTCTTT. Residues: CASSRLTGGGGTEAFF.

V and J are TRBV6-1 and TRBJ1-1; 7 bases align to TRBD1. Germline V lookup: CDR1 MNHNS, CDR2 SASEGT. Germline trimming cut 8 bases from V and 0 bases from J; bases unmatched to any gene: 6. The CDR3 contains 14 residues. DNA for the CDR3: TGTGCCAGCCGGTCCGGGACAGTGAACACTGAAGCTTTCTTT. Protein product: CASRSGTVNTEAFF.

The chain is built from TRBV5-1 and TRBJ2-5; 8 bases are shared with TRBD1. The germline V gene has CDR1 SGHRS and CDR2 YFSETQ. This CDR3 region has 14 residues. Germline trimming cut 4 bases from V and 4 bases from J; bases unmatched to any gene: 6. The CDR3 sequence is CASSRQGWGETQYF. The CDR3 DNA follows: TGCGCCAGCAGCCGACAGGGGTGGGGAGAGACCCAGTACTTC. The full variable domain, its missing parts supplied by reference TRBV5-1 and TRBJ2-5, is KAGVTQTPRYLIKTRGQQVTLSCSPISGHRSVSWYQQTPGQGLQFLFEYFSETQRNKGNFPGRFSGRQFSNSRSEMNVSTLELGDSALYLCASSRQGWGETQYFGPGTRLLVL.

V gene TRBV18 combines with J gene TRBJ1-2, with D uncertain. The V end was cut by 3 bases, the J end by 5 bases, with 16 bases between. This CDR3 is 15 amino acids long. CDR1 KGHSH and CDR2 LQKENI come from the germline V gene. The CDR3 DNA reads TGTGCCAGCTCACCGGAAGTAGGGAGGACGTATGGCTACACCTTC. Amino acids: CASSPEVGRTYGYTF.